One and the same sample provided the 26 T cell receptor beta chains below, sequenced in a study of STAT3 mutations in large granular lymphocyte leukemia. These receptors are not linked to any known antigen. TCRdb's table, derived via immunoSEQ multiplex PCR, lists solely in-frame clones and lacks some. The table includes tens of thousands of clones, about three quarters detected once. Study results and limitations: Every T-cell large granular lymphocyte leukemia patient had at least one immunodominant TCR beta clonotype.

Sample: peripheral blood mononuclear cells. These receptors were obtained from a woman between 50 and 59 years old with T-cell large granular lymphocyte leukemia. Some clones in this sample may be carry-over from other donors' samples.

This clone has only one observation. The chain is built from TRBV27 and TRBJ2-7, with 7 positions matching TRBD1. The CDR3 sequence is 15 residues long. CDR1 MNHEY and CDR2 SMNVEV come from the germline V gene (reference sequence). Trimming at V came to 3 bases and at J to 7 bases, leaving 12 bases not matched to a gene. The CDR3 coding sequence is TGTGCCAGCAGTTTCCCGGGACAGACCCTACGAGAGCAGTACTTC. Its translation: CASSFPGQTLREQYF.

The V and J genes are TRBV13 and TRBJ1-2; D possibly corresponds to TRBD1 (5 bases). The CDR3 is made up of 18 amino acids. Trimming shortened V by 2 bases and J by 7 bases, and 26 bases separated the two germline ends. Per germline, CDR1 PRHDT and CDR2 FYEKMQ (reference sequence). The CDR3 DNA reads TGTGCCAGCAGCTTATGGGGGGACGTGGACAACGAATCCGTTGGCTACACCTTC. Amino acid sequence: CASSLWGDVDNESVGYTF.

V gene TRBV29-1 combines with J gene TRBJ1-1, with unresolved D. In germline, CDR1 is SQVTM, CDR2 ANQGSEA. Between the trimmed V and J ends, which lost 3 bases and 3 bases, there was a span of 8 bases. The CDR3 runs 12 residues. The CDR3 spells CSVDLRDTEAFF. CDR3 coding DNA: TGCAGCGTTGATTTGAGAGACACTGAAGCTTTCTTT. The complete variable domain, with remaining parts taken from reference TRBV29-1 and TRBJ1-1, reads SAVISQKPSRDICQRGTSLTIQCQVDSQVTMMFWYRQQPGQSLTLIATANQGSEATYESGFVIDKFPISRPNLTFSTLTVSNMSPEDSSIYLCSVDLRDTEAFFGQGTRLTVV.

This clone is a singleton in its sample. The chain recombines TRBV9 with TRBJ2-5, with 8 bases aligning to TRBD2. Per germline, CDR1 SGDLS and CDR2 YYNGEE. The CDR3 is 16 residues long. With 0 bases clipped from V and 5 bases from J, the junction kept 9 bases outside the gene matches. CDR3 amino acids: CASSVAFAAGVETQYF. CDR3 nucleotides: TGTGCCAGCAGCGTAGCTTTCGCAGCGGGAGTGGAGACCCAGTACTTC.

V and J are TRBV30 and TRBJ2-2; D is perhaps TRBD1 (6 bases). Germline lookup yields CDR1 GTSNPN and CDR2 SVGIG (reference sequence). The CDR3 has 12 residues. V lost 2 bases and J 9 bases, leaving 10 bases between the germline ends. The CDR3 region has the DNA TGTGCCTGGAGTCCAGGGGTATGGGAGCTGTTTTTT. Translating it yields CAWSPGVWELFF. The complete variable domain, with remaining parts taken from reference TRBV30 and TRBJ2-2, reads SQTIHQWPATLVQPVGSPLSLECTVEGTSNPNLYWYRQAAGRGLQLLFYSVGIGQISSEVPQNLSASRPQDRQFILSSKKLLLSDSGFYLCAWSPGVWELFFGEGSRLTVL.

In this sample, this clone turned up once. This chain connects TRBV28 to TRBJ1-2, with D perhaps matching TRBD1 (6 bases). Deletions cut 4 bases from V and 4 bases from J, with 13 bases between. This CDR3 spans 14 amino acids. Germline CDR1 is MDHEN and CDR2 is SYDVKM. The CDR3 sequence is CASSSPQGIYGYTF. The DNA for the CDR3 is TGTGCCAGCAGTTCCCCGCAGGGGATCTATGGCTACACCTTC.

The chain links TRBV18 to TRBJ2-1, with D perhaps given as TRBD1 or TRBD2 (7 bases each). This CDR3 spans 18 amino acids. V was shortened by 1 base and J by 6 bases, with 22 bases between the two germline ends. From germline, CDR1 is KGHSH and CDR2 LQKENI. The CDR3 DNA sequence: TGTGCCAGCTCACCACTTCAGGGGGGGTACGGACCGATCAATGAGCAGTTCTTC. It is translated as CASSPLQGGYGPINEQFF.

The chain has TRBV18 and TRBJ2-7; no definite D call. There are 12 residues in the CDR3. The germline V gene has CDR1 KGHSH and CDR2 LQKENI. The CDR3 sequence is CATSPSSYEQYF. DNA of the CDR3: TGTGCTACGAGTCCTAGCTCCTACGAGCAGTACTTC.

The chain joins TRBV5-4 to TRBJ1-3; D unclear. The ends were cut back, 0 bases at V and 0 bases at J, with 7 bases in the middle. The germline V gene encodes CDR1 SGHNT and CDR2 YYREEE (reference sequence). The CDR3 sequence is 15 residues long. CDR3 DNA sequence: TGTGCCAGCAGCTTGGATGGCTTCTCTGGAAACACCATATATTTT. Its translation is CASSLDGFSGNTIYF.

This clone was counted between two and nine times. The chain is built from TRBV7-2 and TRBJ2-3; D call uncertain. V lost 1 base to trimming and J lost 4 bases, with 3 bases between them. This CDR3 has 12 amino acids. CDR1 and CDR2 (germline): SGHTA, FQGNSA. The CDR3 sequence is CASSLDSDTQYF. The DNA for the CDR3 is TGTGCCAGCAGCTTAGATTCAGATACGCAGTATTTT.

This sequence joins TRBV15 and TRBJ1-5; D gene unclear. CDR3 length: 13 residues. The ends were cut back, 5 bases at V and 7 bases at J, with 12 bases in the middle. The germline V gene encodes CDR1 LNHNV and CDR2 YYDKDF (reference sequence). The CDR3 DNA reads as TGTGCCACCAGCCCAGAGATCGGGCAGCCCCAGCATTTT. Amino acids: CATSPEIGQPQHF.

The gene calls are TRBV5-4 and TRBJ2-7; the D gene is possibly TRBD2 (5 bases). This CDR3 has 17 amino acids. Germline assignment: CDR1 SGHNT and CDR2 YYREEE (reference sequence). V lost 4 bases and J 0 bases, leaving 20 bases between the germline ends. The DNA for the CDR3 is TGTGCCAGCAGCCCCTTGGGGAGTGGGTTAAGCTCCTACGAGCAGTACTTC. Protein product: CASSPLGSGLSSYEQYF.

The CDR3 region has the DNA TGCGCCAGCAGCCCCGACCGGGACAGGGGGCATTTCGTCTATGGCTACACCTTC. As protein: CASSPDRDRGHFVYGYTF. The chain uses TRBV4-1 and TRBJ1-2; 12 bases fit TRBD1. With 4 bases clipped from V and 4 bases from J, the junction kept 13 bases outside the gene matches. Germline V CDR1 and CDR2: MGHRA, YSYEKL. The CDR3 length is 18 residues.

This clone has only a few counts. A junction boundary mismatches the germline segment, possibly from a read error. J is TRBJ2-7 and V is TRBV2, with TRBD2 identical over 9 bases. The germline V gene encodes CDR1 SNHLY and CDR2 FYNNEI. CDR3 length: 12 residues. CDR3 region: CASSSIRTSEVF. In DNA form, the CDR3 reads TGTGCCAGCAGTTCCATTCGGACTAGCGAGGTCTTC.

This clone was observed a few times. V gene TRBV15 combines with J gene TRBJ2-1; D possibly corresponds to TRBD2 (6 bases). Per germline, CDR1 LNHNV and CDR2 YYDKDF (reference sequence). The CDR3 totals 15 residues. V lost 2 bases, J lost 8 bases, and 16 bases lay in between. The CDR3 protein is CATSRYRGGLDEQFF. Here the CDR3 DNA reads TGTGCCACCAGCAGATACCGTGGAGGGCTCGATGAGCAGTTCTTC.

The chain has TRBV27 and TRBJ2-2; D remains ambiguous. This CDR3 contains 12 residues. V was trimmed by 3 bases and J by 6 bases, leaving 5 bases between them. Germline V lookup: CDR1 MNHEY, CDR2 SMNVEV (reference sequence). The CDR3 DNA sequence: TGTGCCAGCAGTTTTAGGTCCGGGGAGCTGTTTTTT. It codes for CASSFRSGELFF.

V and J are TRBV5-1 and TRBJ2-3, with D possibly being TRBD1 (6 bases). The germline CDR1 and CDR2 sequences are SGHRS and YFSETQ. The length of the CDR3 is 15 residues. Trimming cost V 2 bases and J 1 base, with 11 bases left between them. The CDR3 nucleotides are TGCGCCAGCAGCTTACAGGGCCCCCGCACAGATACGCAGTATTTT. Its protein is CASSLQGPRTDTQYF. The variable domain in full, completed from reference TRBV5-1 and TRBJ2-3, reads KAGVTQTPRYLIKTRGQQVTLSCSPISGHRSVSWYQQTPGQGLQFLFEYFSETQRNKGNFPGRFSGRQFSNSRSEMNVSTLELGDSALYLCASSLQGPRTDTQYFGPGTRLTVL.

This clone counts as medium-sized (0.01 to 0.1%). This chain joins TRBV18 and TRBJ2-7, with D possibly being TRBD2 (6 bases). V dropped 5 bases and J dropped 0 bases, with 20 bases sitting between them. Germline assignment: CDR1 KGHSH and CDR2 LQKENI. The CDR3 covers 17 residues. The CDR3 coding sequence is TGTGCCAGCTCATCACAGCTTAGCGTCGGGAGCTCCTACGAGCAGTACTTC. Amino acid sequence: CASSSQLSVGSSYEQYF.

This chain connects TRBV11-1 to TRBJ2-7, with TRBD2 matching over 9 bases. Germline lookup yields CDR1 SGHAT and CDR2 FQDESV (reference sequence). Trimming at V came to 5 bases and at J to 2 bases, leaving 7 bases not matched to a gene. The CDR3 consists of 15 residues. In DNA, the CDR3 is TGTGCCAGCAGCGTAGGACTAGCGAGAGCCTACGAGCAGTACTTC. Translation gives CASSVGLARAYEQYF.

The rearrangement joins TRBV5-1 to TRBJ1-1; possibly TRBD1 for D (5 bases). With 5 bases removed from V and 5 bases from J, the gap between germline ends came to 13 bases. Looked up from germline, CDR1 is SGHRS and CDR2 is YFSETQ. The CDR3 runs 13 residues. The CDR3 region is CASRGEGMTEAFF. As DNA, the CDR3 is TGCGCCAGCAGAGGGGAGGGGATGACTGAAGCTTTCTTT.

V usage is TRBV18 and J usage is TRBJ1-2; D not certain. Trimming left V 5 bases short and J 3 bases short, with 13 bases between. Looked up from germline, CDR1 is KGHSH and CDR2 is LQKENI. The CDR3 length is 14 residues. This chain's CDR3 is CASSTTMRDYGYTF. The CDR3 DNA reads as TGTGCCAGCTCAACGACGATGAGGGACTATGGCTACACCTTC.

CDR3 protein: CASSPLAGATDTQYF. DNA of the CDR3: TGTGCCAGCTCACCACTAGCGGGGGCCACAGATACGCAGTATTTT. The rearrangement links TRBV18 to TRBJ2-3, with 9 bases matching TRBD2. Germline V lookup: CDR1 KGHSH, CDR2 LQKENI. Germline trimming cut 1 base from V and 2 bases from J; bases unmatched to any gene: 1. The CDR3 length is 15 residues.

The chain couples TRBV28 to TRBJ1-2; TRBD1 matches at 7 bases. The CDR3 extends over 13 amino acids. Looked up from germline, CDR1 is MDHEN and CDR2 is SYDVKM. V was clipped by 3 bases and J by 7 bases; unmatched bases: 5. The CDR3 protein is CASSFQGEVGYTF. CDR3 bases: TGTGCCAGCAGTTTTCAGGGGGAAGTTGGCTACACCTTC.

The gene calls are TRBV27 and TRBJ2-7; 8 bases align to TRBD2. The CDR3 consists of 15 residues. The trim removed 2 bases at V and 2 bases at J, leaving 5 bases unmatched. Germline values: CDR1 MNHEY, CDR2 SMNVEV (reference sequence). CDR3 in amino acids: CASSLRGLVTYEQYF. The CDR3 DNA follows: TGTGCCAGCAGTTTAAGGGGACTAGTTACCTACGAGCAGTACTTC.

The V gene is TRBV29-1, the J gene TRBJ2-7; 7 bases match TRBD2. Germline V gene data show CDR1 as SQVTM and CDR2 as ANQGSEA. This CDR3 comprises 15 residues. With V trimmed by 0 bases and J by 3 bases, 8 bases remained unmatched. CDR3 protein: CSVEDVTGGVYEQYF. The CDR3 DNA sequence: TGCAGCGTTGAAGATGTGACGGGAGGCGTCTACGAGCAGTACTTC.

The genes are TRBV6-4 and TRBJ2-1; 11 bases map to TRBD1. After removal of 6 bases from V and 3 bases from J, the junction contained 4 bases not matched to a gene. The germline V gene encodes CDR1 MRHNA and CDR2 SNTAGT. The CDR3 is made up of 15 amino acids. Here the CDR3 DNA reads TGTGCCAGCAGCCCCGGGACAGGGGGCTACAATGAGCAGTTCTTC. This gives the protein CASSPGTGGYNEQFF.